This TCR beta chain comes out of a study of radiation and T cells in renal cell carcinoma. As for the study in general: Nephrectomy followed 15 Gy stereotactic body radiation by 4 weeks.

This sample's time point: blood 2 weeks post-SBRT. Indicated treatment: 15 Gy SBRT to primary tumor, nephrectomy 4 weeks later. About this clone: Its specificity is not known.

Libraries were prepared by immunoSEQ multiplex PCR; TCRdb keeps only in-frame clonotypes and omits some of them. The sample shows roughly 130,000 clones, about 88% of them seen only once. The CDR3 has 14 residues. Per germline, CDR1 MNHEY and CDR2 SVGAGI. The germline V and J ends were trimmed by 6 bases and 10 bases, with 18 bases remaining between them. Findings and caveats of the study: Baseline intratumoral clonotype presence is unknown without pretreatment biopsies. In blood, top tumor clones expanded by 2 weeks, shrinking by 4.

The receptor comes from a woman in her seventies with renal cell carcinoma. Sequenced material: blood, taken from a patient whose treatment included radiotherapy and nephrectomy. This chain connects TRBV6-5 to TRBJ1-4; tentative D call: TRBD1 (6 bases). The CDR3 DNA sequence: TGTGCCAGCAGGGGGACATTAGATTCGGTAAAACTGTTTTTT. Translated: CASRGTLDSVKLFF.